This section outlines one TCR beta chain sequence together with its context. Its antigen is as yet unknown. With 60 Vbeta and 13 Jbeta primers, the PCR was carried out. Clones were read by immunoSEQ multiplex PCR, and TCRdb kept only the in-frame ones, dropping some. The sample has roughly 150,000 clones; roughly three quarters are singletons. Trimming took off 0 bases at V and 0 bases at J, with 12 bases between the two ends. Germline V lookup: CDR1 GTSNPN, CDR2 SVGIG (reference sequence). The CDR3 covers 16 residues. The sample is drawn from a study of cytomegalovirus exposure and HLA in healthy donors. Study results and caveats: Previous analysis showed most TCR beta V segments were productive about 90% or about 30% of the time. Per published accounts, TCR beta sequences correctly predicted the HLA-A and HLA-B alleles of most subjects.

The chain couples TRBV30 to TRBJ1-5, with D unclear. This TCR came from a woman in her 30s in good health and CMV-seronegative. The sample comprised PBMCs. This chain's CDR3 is CAWSVGIAGSNQPQHF. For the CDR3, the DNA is TGTGCCTGGAGTGTAGGAATCGCGGGTAGCAATCAGCCCCAGCATTTT. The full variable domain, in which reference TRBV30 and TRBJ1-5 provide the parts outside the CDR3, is SQTIHQWPATLVQPVGSPLSLECTVEGTSNPNLYWYRQAAGRGLQLLFYSVGIGQISSEVPQNLSASRPQDRQFILSSKKLLLSDSGFYLCAWSVGIAGSNQPQHFGDGTRLSIL.